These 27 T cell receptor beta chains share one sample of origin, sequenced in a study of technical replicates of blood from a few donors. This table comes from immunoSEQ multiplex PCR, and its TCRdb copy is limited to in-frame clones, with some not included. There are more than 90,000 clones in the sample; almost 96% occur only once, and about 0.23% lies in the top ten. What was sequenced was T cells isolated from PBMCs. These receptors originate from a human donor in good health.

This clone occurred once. The chain's CDR3 is CASSLDRANTEAFF. The CDR3 DNA reads as TGTGCCAGCAGCTTAGACAGGGCTAACACTGAAGCTTTCTTT. This chain connects TRBV7-9 to TRBJ1-1, with a tentative D call TRBD1 (6 bases). The CDR3 has 14 residues. The germline V and J ends were trimmed by 1 base and 2 bases, with 8 bases remaining between them. Germline assignment: CDR1 SEHNR and CDR2 FQNEAQ (reference sequence).

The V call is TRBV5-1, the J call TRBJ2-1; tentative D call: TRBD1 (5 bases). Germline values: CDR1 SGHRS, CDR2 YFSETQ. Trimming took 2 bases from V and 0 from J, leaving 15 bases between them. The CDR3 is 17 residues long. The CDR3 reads CASSFVSGPSSYNEQFF. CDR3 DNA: TGCGCCAGCAGCTTTGTATCAGGGCCGAGCTCCTACAATGAGCAGTTCTTC. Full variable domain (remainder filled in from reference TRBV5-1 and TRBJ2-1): KAGVTQTPRYLIKTRGQQVTLSCSPISGHRSVSWYQQTPGQGLQFLFEYFSETQRNKGNFPGRFSGRQFSNSRSEMNVSTLELGDSALYLCASSFVSGPSSYNEQFFGPGTRLTVL.

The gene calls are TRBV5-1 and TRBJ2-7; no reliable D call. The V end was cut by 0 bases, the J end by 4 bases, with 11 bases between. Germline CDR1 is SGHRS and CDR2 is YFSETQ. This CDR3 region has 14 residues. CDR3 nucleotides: TGCGCCAGCAGCTTGGTAGAGCCCCGATACGAGCAGTACTTC. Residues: CASSLVEPRYEQYF.

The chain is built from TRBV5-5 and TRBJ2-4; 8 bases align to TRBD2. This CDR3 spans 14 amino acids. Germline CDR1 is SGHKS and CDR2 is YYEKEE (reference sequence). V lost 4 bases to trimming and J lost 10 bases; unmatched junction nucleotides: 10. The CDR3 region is CASSLDPGTSIQYF. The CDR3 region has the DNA TGTGCCAGCAGCCTGGACCCCGGGACTAGTATTCAGTACTTC.

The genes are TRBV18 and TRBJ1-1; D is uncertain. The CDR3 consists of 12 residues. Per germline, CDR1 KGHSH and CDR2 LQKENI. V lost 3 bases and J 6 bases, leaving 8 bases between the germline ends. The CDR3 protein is CASSPAQAEAFF. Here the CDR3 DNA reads TGTGCCAGCTCACCCGCCCAGGCTGAAGCTTTCTTT.

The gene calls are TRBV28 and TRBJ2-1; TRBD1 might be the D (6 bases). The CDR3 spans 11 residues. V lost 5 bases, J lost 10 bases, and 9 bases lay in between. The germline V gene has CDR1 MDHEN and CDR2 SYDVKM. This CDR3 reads CASSPDREQFF. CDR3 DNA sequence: TGTGCCAGCAGTCCCGACAGGGAGCAGTTCTTC.

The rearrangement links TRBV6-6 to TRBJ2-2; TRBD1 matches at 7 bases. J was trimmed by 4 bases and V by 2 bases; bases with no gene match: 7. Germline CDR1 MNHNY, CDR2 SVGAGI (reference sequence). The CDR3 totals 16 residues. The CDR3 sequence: CASSYVGGPSTGELFF. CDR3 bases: TGTGCCAGCAGTTACGTAGGGGGCCCCAGCACCGGGGAGCTGTTTTTT.

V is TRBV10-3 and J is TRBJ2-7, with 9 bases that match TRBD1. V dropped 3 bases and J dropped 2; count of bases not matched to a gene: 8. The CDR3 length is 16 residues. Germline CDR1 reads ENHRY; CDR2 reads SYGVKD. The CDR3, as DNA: TGTGCCATCAGTGAATCCGGGACAGGGTTAACCTACGAGCAGTACTTC. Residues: CAISESGTGLTYEQYF.

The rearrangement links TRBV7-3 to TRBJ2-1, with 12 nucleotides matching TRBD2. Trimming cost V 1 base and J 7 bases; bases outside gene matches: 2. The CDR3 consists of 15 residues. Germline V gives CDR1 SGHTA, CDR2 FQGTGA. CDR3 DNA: TGTGCCAGCAGCTTAAGTCTAGCGGGGGGGAATGAGCAGTTCTTC. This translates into CASSLSLAGGNEQFF.

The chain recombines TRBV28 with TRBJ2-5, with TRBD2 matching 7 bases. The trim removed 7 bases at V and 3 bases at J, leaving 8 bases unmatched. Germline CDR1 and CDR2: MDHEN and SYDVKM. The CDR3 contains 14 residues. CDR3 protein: CASKAGTIKETQYF. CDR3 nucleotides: TGTGCCAGCAAAGCCGGGACTATTAAAGAGACCCAGTACTTC.

CDR3 DNA sequence: TGTGCCTGGATGTCGGGACAGGGCACCTACGAGCAGTACTTC. It yields the protein CAWMSGQGTYEQYF. The chain combines TRBV30 with TRBJ2-7; 9 bases are a match to TRBD1. CDR1 and CDR2 from the germline V gene are GTSNPN and SVGIG (reference sequence). The CDR3 covers 14 residues. The ends lost 4 bases at V and 2 bases at J; junction bases unmatched: 6.

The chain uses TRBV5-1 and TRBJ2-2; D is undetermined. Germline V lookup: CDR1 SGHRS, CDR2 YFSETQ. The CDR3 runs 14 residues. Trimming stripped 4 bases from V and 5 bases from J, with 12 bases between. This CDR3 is CASSQTAWTGELFF. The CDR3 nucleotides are TGCGCCAGCAGCCAGACTGCCTGGACCGGGGAGCTGTTTTTT.

CDR3 in DNA: TGTGCCAGCAGCCTCATTTACAGGGTTGAAGCTTTCTTT. It is translated as CASSLIYRVEAFF. This chain connects TRBV11-2 to TRBJ1-1; D perhaps matches TRBD1 (6 bases). This CDR3 has 13 residues. Between the trimmed V and J ends, which lost 5 bases and 7 bases, there was a span of 14 bases. The germline gives CDR1 SGHAT, CDR2 FQNNGV.

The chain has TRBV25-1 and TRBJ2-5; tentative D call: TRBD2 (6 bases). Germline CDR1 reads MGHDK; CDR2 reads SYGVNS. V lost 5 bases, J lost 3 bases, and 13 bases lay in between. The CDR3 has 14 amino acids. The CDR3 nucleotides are TGTGCCAGCAGTCGGGAGTGGGCTGAAGAGACCCAGTACTTC. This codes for CASSREWAEETQYF. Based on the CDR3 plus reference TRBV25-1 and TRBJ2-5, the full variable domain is EADIYQTPRYLVIGTGKKITLECSQTMGHDKMYWYQQDPGMELHLIHYSYGVNSTEKGDLSSESTVSRIRTEHFPLTLESARPSHTSQYLCASSREWAEETQYFGPGTRLLVL.

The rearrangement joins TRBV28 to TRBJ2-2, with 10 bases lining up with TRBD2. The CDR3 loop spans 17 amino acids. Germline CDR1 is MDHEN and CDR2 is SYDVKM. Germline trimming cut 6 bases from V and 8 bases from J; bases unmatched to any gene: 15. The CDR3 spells CASSPLSSGSLEGELFF. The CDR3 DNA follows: TGTGCCAGCAGCCCCCTCTCTAGCGGGAGTCTAGAGGGGGAGCTGTTTTTT.

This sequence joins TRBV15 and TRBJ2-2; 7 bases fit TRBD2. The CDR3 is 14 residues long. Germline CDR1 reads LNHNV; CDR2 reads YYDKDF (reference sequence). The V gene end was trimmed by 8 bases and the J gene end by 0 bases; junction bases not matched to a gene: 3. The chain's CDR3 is CATGGGTNTGELFF. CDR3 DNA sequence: TGTGCCACCGGGGGAGGGACGAACACCGGGGAGCTGTTTTTT. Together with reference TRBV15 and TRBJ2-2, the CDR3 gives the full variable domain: DAMVIQNPRYQVTQFGKPVTLSCSQTLNHNVMYWYQQKSSQAPKLLFHYYDKDFNNEADTPDNFQSRRPNTSFCFLDIRSPGLGDTAMYLCATGGGTNTGELFFGEGSRLTVL.

Here the CDR3 reads CASSRLGGLTEAFF. CDR3 coding DNA: TGTGCCAGCAGCCGACTAGGCGGTCTAACTGAAGCTTTCTTT. The chain has TRBV27 and TRBJ1-1; no clear D gene. Germline V CDR1 and CDR2: MNHEY, SMNVEV (reference sequence). Trimming shortened V by 6 bases and J by 5 bases, and 16 bases separated the two germline ends. This CDR3 has 14 residues.

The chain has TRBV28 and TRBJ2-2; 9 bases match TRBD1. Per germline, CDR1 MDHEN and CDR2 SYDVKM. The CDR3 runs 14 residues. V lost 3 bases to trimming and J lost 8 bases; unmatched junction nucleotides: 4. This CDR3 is CASSLGQGMGELFF. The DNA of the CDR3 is TGTGCCAGCAGTTTGGGACAGGGTATGGGGGAGCTGTTTTTT. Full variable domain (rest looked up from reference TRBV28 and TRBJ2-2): DVKVTQSSRYLVKRTGEKVFLECVQDMDHENMFWYRQDPGLGLRLIYFSYDVKMKEKGDIPEGYSVSREKKERFSLILESASTNQTSMYLCASSLGQGMGELFFGEGSRLTVL.

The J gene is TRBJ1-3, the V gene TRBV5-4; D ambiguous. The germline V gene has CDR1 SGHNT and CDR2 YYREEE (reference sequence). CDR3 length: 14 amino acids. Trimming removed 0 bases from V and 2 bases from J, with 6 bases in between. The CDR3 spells CASSLGGTGNTIYF. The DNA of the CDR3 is TGTGCCAGCAGCTTGGGCGGGACTGGAAACACCATATATTTT. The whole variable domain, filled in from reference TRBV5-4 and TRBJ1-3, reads ETGVTQSPTHLIKTRGQQVTLRCSSQSGHNTVSWYQQALGQGPQFIFQYYREEENGRGNFPPRFSGLQFPNYSSELNVNALELDDSALYLCASSLGGTGNTIYFGEGSWLTVV.

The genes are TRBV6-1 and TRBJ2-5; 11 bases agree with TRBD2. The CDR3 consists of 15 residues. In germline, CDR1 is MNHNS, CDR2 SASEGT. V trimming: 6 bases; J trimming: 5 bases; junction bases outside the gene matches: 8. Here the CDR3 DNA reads TGTGCCAGCAGGGAACTAGCGGGAGCGATTGAGACCCAGTACTTC. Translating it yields CASRELAGAIETQYF.

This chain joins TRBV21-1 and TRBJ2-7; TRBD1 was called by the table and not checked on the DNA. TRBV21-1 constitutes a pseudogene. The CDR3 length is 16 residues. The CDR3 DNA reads TGTGCCAGCAGCAAAGGAGTGGGGACAGAGCCCTACGAGCAGTACTTC. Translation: CASSKGVGTEPYEQYF.

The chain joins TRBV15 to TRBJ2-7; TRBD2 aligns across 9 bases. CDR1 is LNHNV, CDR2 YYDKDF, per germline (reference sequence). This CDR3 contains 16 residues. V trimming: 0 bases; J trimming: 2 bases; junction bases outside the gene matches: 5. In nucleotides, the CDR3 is TGTGCCACCAGCAGAGAATCGGGCGGGGGGGCCTACGAGCAGTACTTC. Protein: CATSRESGGGAYEQYF.

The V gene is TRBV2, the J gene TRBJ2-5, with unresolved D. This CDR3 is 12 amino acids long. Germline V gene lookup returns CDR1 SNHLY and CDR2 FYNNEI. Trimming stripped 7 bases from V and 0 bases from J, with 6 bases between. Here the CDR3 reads CASNIYQETQYF. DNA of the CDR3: TGTGCCAGCAATATTTACCAAGAGACCCAGTACTTC.

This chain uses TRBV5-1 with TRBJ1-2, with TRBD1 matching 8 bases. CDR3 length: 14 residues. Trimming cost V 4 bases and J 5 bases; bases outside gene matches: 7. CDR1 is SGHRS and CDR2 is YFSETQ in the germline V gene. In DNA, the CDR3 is TGCGCCAGCAGCCTCACAGGGGGAAGGTATGGCTACACCTTC. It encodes CASSLTGGRYGYTF.

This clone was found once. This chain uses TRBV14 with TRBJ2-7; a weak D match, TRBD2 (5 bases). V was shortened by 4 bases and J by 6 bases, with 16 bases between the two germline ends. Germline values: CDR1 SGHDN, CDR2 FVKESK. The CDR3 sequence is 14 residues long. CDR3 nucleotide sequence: TGTGCCAGCAGCCTCCAGGTCGGAGGTCGCGAGCAGTACTTC. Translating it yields CASSLQVGGREQYF.

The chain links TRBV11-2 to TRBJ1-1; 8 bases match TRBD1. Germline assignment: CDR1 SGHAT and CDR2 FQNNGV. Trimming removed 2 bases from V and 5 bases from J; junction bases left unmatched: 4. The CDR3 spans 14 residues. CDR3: CASSLQGAQTEAFF. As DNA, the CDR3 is TGTGCCAGCAGCTTACAGGGGGCGCAAACTGAAGCTTTCTTT.

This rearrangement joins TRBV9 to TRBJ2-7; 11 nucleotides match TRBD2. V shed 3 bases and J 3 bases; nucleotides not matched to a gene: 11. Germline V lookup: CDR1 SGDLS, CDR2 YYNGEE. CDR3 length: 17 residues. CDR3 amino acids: CASSGSPHSGGGYEQYF. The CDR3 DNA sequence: TGTGCCAGCAGCGGGAGCCCCCATAGCGGGGGGGGCTACGAGCAGTACTTC.